The rows below give T cell receptor beta chains drawn from one sample of a study of T cells in Graves' hyperthyroidism and ophthalmopathy. In TCRdb, the multiplex PCR reads were re-called with MiXCR into one record per CDR3 protein. The sample holds about 350,000 distinct CDR3 sequences; approximately 19% are singletons and the top ten take about 3.5%. The sequenced sample was blood. The receptors were gathered from a woman aged 18-29 years with Graves' hyperthyroidism. The CDR3 runs from the conserved cysteine through the conserved F or W. D genes are given only for firm matches. Not every row has a clone size; where given, it reads once, few, many or a size class.

j_gene | d_gene | abundance | v_gene | CDR3nt | CDR3aa
TRBJ1-2 | - | many | TRBV2 | TGTGCCAGCAGTGATAATCAGGTCTATGGCTACACCTTC | CASSDNQVYGYTF
TRBJ1-1 | TRBD1 | many | TRBV2 | TGTGCCAGCAGCGACAGGGGTTTGGACACTGAAGCTTTCTTT | CASSDRGLDTEAFF
TRBJ1-1 | - | - | TRBV12-3/TRBV12-4 | TGTGCCAGCGGTTCCTACAAAGAAGCTTTCTTT | CASGSYKEAFF
TRBJ1-1 | TRBD1 | - | TRBV6-5 | TGTGCCAGCAGTTATGGGACAGGGGCCACTGAAGCTTTCTTT | CASSYGTGATEAFF
TRBJ1-5 | - | many | TRBV12-3/TRBV12-4 | TGTGCCAGCAGTTTATACGGTCAGCCCCAGCATTTT | CASSLYGQPQHF
TRBJ2-7 | TRBD1 | many | TRBV6-5 | TGTGCCAGCAGTTACCCTGAGGGGGACAGGGGCTACGAGCAGTACTTC | CASSYPEGDRGYEQYF
TRBJ1-1 | TRBD1 | - | TRBV11-1 | TGTGCCAGCAGCCCCAATCCCGGGACAGGGGGCCCCGAAGCTTTCTTT | CASSPNPGTGGPEAFF
TRBJ1-1 | - | - | TRBV11-1 | TGTGCCAGCAGCCGACAAAAAGGCCACACTGAAGCTTGCTTT | CASSRQKGHTEACF
TRBJ1-2 | - | once | TRBV28 | TGTGCCAGCAGTTTCGGGCAATTATCTAACTATGGCTACACCTTC | CASSFGQLSNYGYTF
TRBJ2-7 | - | - | TRBV6-1 | TGTGCCAGCAGTGAACCCCCCCCGCCATGGGTCGGGCAGTACTTC | CASSEPPPPWVGQYF
TRBJ2-7 | TRBD1 | many | TRBV29-1 | TGCAGCGTCCAATTTGGGACAGGACCAAGCTCCTACGAGCAGTACTTC | CSVQFGTGPSSYEQYF
TRBJ1-4 | TRBD1 | many | TRBV5-4 | TGTGCCAGCAGCCAGAACAGGGGATTGGATGAAAAACTGTTTTTT | CASSQNRGLDEKLFF
TRBJ1-1 | - | many | TRBV28 | TGTGCCAGCAGTTTTTCAGAAAAGATATACACTGAAGCTTTCTTT | CASSFSEKIYTEAFF
TRBJ2-4 | TRBD1 | - | TRBV19 | TGTGCCAGTAGTATAAGTGTTCTGGGACAGGTGGTGTCCAAAAACATTCAGTACTTC | CASSISVLGQVVSKNIQYF
TRBJ1-5 | TRBD1 | many | TRBV2 | TGTGCCAGCAGTGATCCGGACAGGAGAAATCAGCCCCAGCATTTT | CASSDPDRRNQPQHF
TRBJ1-3 | - | few | TRBV7-9 | TGTGCCAGCAGCTCGGTAGTGCCTGGAAACACCATATATTTT | CASSSVVPGNTIYF
TRBJ2-2 | TRBD1 | few | TRBV6-1 | TGTGCCTGCAGTGAGAACAGGGGGAACGCCGGGGAGCTGTTTTTT | CACSENRGNAGELFF
TRBJ1-2 | - | many | TRBV30 | TGTGCCTGGAGTACGCAGATGTATGGCTACACCTTC | CAWSTQMYGYTF
TRBJ2-7 | - | few | TRBV20-1 | TGCAGTGCTAGGGTTGAGAGGTTTGGCGAGCAGTACTTC | CSARVERFGEQYF
TRBJ1-2 | - | many | TRBV5-1 | TGCGCCAGCAGCTTGGGACAGAACGACTATGGCTACACCTTC | CASSLGQNDYGYTF
TRBJ1-1 | - | few | TRBV18 | TGTGCCAGCTCACCGAATGGATACCCTGAAGCTTTCTTT | CASSPNGYPEAFF
TRBJ1-1 | - | many | TRBV2 | TGTGCCAGCAGTGAACCGGAGAGGAGGGGAGAAGCTTTCTTT | CASSEPERRGEAFF
TRBJ2-7 | TRBD2 | - | TRBV20-1 | TGCAGTGCTAGAGAGGGACTAGCGGGATACGAGCAGTACTTC | CSAREGLAGYEQYF